Each of the 8 T cell receptor beta chains below was sequenced from the same sample in a study of control samples from healthy donors and cancer patients. Method: immunoSEQ multiplex PCR; TCRdb's copy keeps in-frame clones and lacks some. This sample has 150,000 to 200,000 clones, with around nine tenths found just once. The sequencing sample was made of blood. These receptors came from a man aged 25-45 years in good health.

This chain connects TRBV7-9 to TRBJ1-2; D perhaps matches TRBD1 (5 bases). In germline, CDR1 is SEHNR, CDR2 FQNEAQ (reference sequence). The V and J ends lost 3 bases and 3 bases respectively, with 11 bases between them. This CDR3 spans 14 amino acids. CDR3: CASSLQTVHYGYTF. CDR3 in DNA: TGTGCCAGCAGCTTGCAGACAGTGCACTATGGCTACACCTTC.

This clone appeared a few times. DNA for the CDR3: TGTGCCAGCAGAGGGGGGCCTTATGGCTACACCTTC. It translates to CASRGGPYGYTF. This chain joins TRBV6-6 and TRBJ1-2, with a possible D match to TRBD1 (6 bases). CDR3 length: 12 residues. Germline CDR1 MNHNY, CDR2 SVGAGI (reference sequence). Deletions cut 6 bases from V and 5 bases from J, with 10 bases between.

This clone came up once. The CDR3 DNA follows: TGCGCCAGCGCTACCGGGACCTCTGAAAAACTGTTTTTT. It encodes CASATGTSEKLFF. The chain has TRBV10-2 and TRBJ1-4; D perhaps matches TRBD1 (5 bases). The CDR3 extends over 13 amino acids. The V end lost 8 bases, the J end lost 7 bases, and 14 bases lay between the germline ends. The germline V gene encodes CDR1 WSHSY and CDR2 SAAADI.

The chain links TRBV12-3 or TRBV12-4 to TRBJ2-7; D is unresolved. The CDR3 contains 13 residues. Trimming cost V 3 bases and J 0 bases, with 6 bases left between them. Here the CDR3 DNA reads TGTGCCAGCAGTTTCGGCTACTCCTACGAGCAGTACTTC. Translation gives CASSFGYSYEQYF.

V gene TRBV28 combines with J gene TRBJ2-7, with 12 bases lining up with TRBD1. This CDR3 contains 13 residues. Per germline, CDR1 MDHEN and CDR2 SYDVKM. The V segment lost 10 bases and the J segment 7 bases; nucleotides outside the gene matches: 8. The CDR3 sequence: CAIMGQGAREQYF. The CDR3 DNA follows: TGTGCCATCATGGGACAGGGGGCGCGGGAGCAGTACTTC.

The chain employs TRBV6-6 and TRBJ1-5; no clear D. The V and J ends lost 7 bases and 2 bases respectively, with 12 bases between them. This CDR3 is built from 14 residues. CDR1 MNHNY and CDR2 SVGAGI come from the germline V gene (reference sequence). The CDR3 reads CASMFRGGNQPQHF. CDR3 nucleotides: TGTGCCAGCATGTTTCGCGGGGGCAATCAGCCCCAGCATTTT.

The chain carries TRBV5-1 and TRBJ1-1; 8 bases line up with TRBD1. Losses at the gene ends were 4 bases for V and 6 bases for J; bases not matched to a gene: 11. There are 15 residues in the CDR3. Germline values: CDR1 SGHRS, CDR2 YFSETQ. Here the CDR3 DNA reads TGCGCCAGCAGCGGAGACAGGGGACCGTTCGCTGAAGCTTTCTTT. The encoded protein is CASSGDRGPFAEAFF.

The chain has TRBV19 and TRBJ1-5; D is undetermined. CDR3 length: 14 amino acids. V lost 1 base to trimming and J lost 3 bases, with 7 bases between them. Germline V gene lookup returns CDR1 LNHDA and CDR2 SQIVND (reference sequence). The CDR3 region has the DNA TGTGCCAGTAGTATAGGGCAGGCCAATCAGCCCCAGCATTTT. Translation gives CASSIGQANQPQHF.